Listed here are 18 T cell receptor beta chains from one sample, sequenced in a study of identifying expanded T cells in peripheral blood. Generated by immunoSEQ multiplex PCR, the TCRdb table keeps only in-frame clones and is missing some. The data contain approximately 100,000 clones, around 90% of them seen just once; the ten biggest clones take up 7.5% to 9.5%. Material for sequencing was blood. These receptors were taken from a person aged 18 to 70 in good health.

This sequence joins TRBV7-9 and TRBJ1-1; 9 bases line up with TRBD1. The CDR3 covers 14 residues. The junction had 4 bases not matched to a gene; V was cut back by 2 bases and J by 6 bases. The germline V gene encodes CDR1 SEHNR and CDR2 FQNEAQ (reference sequence). The CDR3 sequence: CASSLRDRVAEAFF. The DNA of the CDR3 is TGTGCCAGCAGCTTAAGGGACAGGGTTGCTGAAGCTTTCTTT.

The V call is TRBV6-5, the J call TRBJ1-4, with unresolved D. The V end lost 3 bases, the J end lost 4 bases, and 9 bases lay between the germline ends. Germline V gene lookup returns CDR1 MNHEY and CDR2 SVGAGI. The CDR3 has 14 amino acids. The CDR3 DNA follows: TGTGCCAGCAGTTATGGAGGAAGTAATGAAAAACTGTTTTTT. This translates into CASSYGGSNEKLFF.

The count of this clone is one. The chain joins TRBV5-1 to TRBJ2-1; a possible D gene is TRBD1 (6 bases). This CDR3 has 15 residues. Looked up from germline, CDR1 is SGHRS and CDR2 is YFSETQ. V lost 4 bases and J lost 3, with 14 bases in between. CDR3 loop: CASSTEGQDYNEQFF. Here the CDR3 DNA reads TGCGCCAGCAGCACCGAGGGACAAGACTACAATGAGCAGTTCTTC.

The V and J genes are TRBV5-4 and TRBJ1-1; no clear D gene. V lost 4 bases and J lost 0, with 4 bases in between. Germline loops: CDR1 SGHNT, CDR2 YYREEE (reference sequence). The CDR3 runs to 12 residues. The CDR3 protein is CASSGMNTEAFF. In DNA form, the CDR3 reads TGTGCCAGCAGCGGGATGAACACTGAAGCTTTCTTT.

J is TRBJ1-2 and V is TRBV5-4; D ambiguous. Germline V gives CDR1 SGHNT, CDR2 YYREEE (reference sequence). CDR3 size: 14 residues. Trimming shortened V by 3 bases and J by 3 bases, and 12 bases separated the two germline ends. CDR3 nucleotides: TGTGCCAGCAGCTCGGGCCCTGCCGACTATGGCTACACCTTC. Protein product: CASSSGPADYGYTF.

V gene TRBV5-1 combines with J gene TRBJ2-2; 9 bases match TRBD1. This CDR3 comprises 16 residues. Trimming removed 1 base from V and 6 bases from J; junction bases left unmatched: 7. The V gene's germline CDR1 is SGHRS and CDR2 YFSETQ. CDR3 sequence reads: CASSLKGQGSAGELFF. CDR3 in DNA: TGCGCCAGCAGCTTGAAGGGACAGGGCTCCGCCGGGGAGCTGTTTTTT.

V gene TRBV6-1 combines with J gene TRBJ2-5; TRBD2 aligns across 7 bases. Germline-derived CDR1 and CDR2 are MNHNS and SASEGT. The CDR3 sequence is 14 residues long. The V and J ends lost 7 bases and 2 bases, in that order; junction bases with no gene match: 7. In DNA, the CDR3 is TGTGCCAGCACCCCACGGGACTATCAAGAGACCCAGTACTTC. Translating gives CASTPRDYQETQYF.

The CDR3 region has the DNA TGTGCCAGCACTTTGGGGAGCGGGAGCTCAAAAGAGACCCAGTACTTC. Its protein is CASTLGSGSSKETQYF. The chain joins TRBV28 to TRBJ2-5; 8 bases align to TRBD2. CDR1 is MDHEN and CDR2 is SYDVKM in the germline V gene. V lost 7 bases and J lost 3; bases outside the gene matches: 13. The CDR3 has 16 residues.

This clone turned up a few times. The chain couples TRBV7-6 to TRBJ2-1, with TRBD1 matching over 11 bases. J was trimmed by 3 bases and V by 5 bases; bases with no gene match: 6. Per germline, CDR1 SGHVS and CDR2 FNYEAQ. The CDR3 consists of 16 residues. The CDR3 region is CASSRAGTGGYNEQFF. CDR3 nucleotides: TGTGCCAGCAGCCGGGCAGGGACAGGGGGCTACAATGAGCAGTTCTTC.

The V and J genes are TRBV10-1 and TRBJ2-7, with TRBD1 identical over 8 bases. The V and J ends lost 3 bases and 3 bases, in that order; junction bases with no gene match: 4. Germline CDR1 reads WNHNN; CDR2 reads SYGVQD (reference sequence). The CDR3 sequence is 14 residues long. DNA of the CDR3: TGCGCCAGCAGTGAACCGGACAGGGTCTACGAGCAGTACTTC. Translating it yields CASSEPDRVYEQYF.

V usage is TRBV5-1 and J usage is TRBJ1-1, with 8 bases lining up with TRBD1. The germline V gene has CDR1 SGHRS and CDR2 YFSETQ. The CDR3 is 15 amino acids. The J segment lost 1 base and the V segment lost 4 bases, leaving 6 bases of the junction unmatched. CDR3 DNA: TGCGCCAGCAGCGAAAGAGACAGGGGGAACACTGAAGCTTTCTTT. It yields the protein CASSERDRGNTEAFF.

This rearrangement joins TRBV6-5 to TRBJ2-1; D is uncertain. Germline V gene lookup returns CDR1 MNHEY and CDR2 SVGAGI. V was clipped by 8 bases and J by 6 bases, with 17 bases between them. The CDR3 totals 14 residues. DNA of the CDR3: TGTGCCAGCCGTGACGCCGTGGGTCCCAATGAGCAGTTCTTC. It is translated as CASRDAVGPNEQFF.

V is TRBV7-8 and J is TRBJ2-1, with 11 bases fitting TRBD2. The V and J ends lost 5 bases and 5 bases, in that order; junction bases with no gene match: 8. There are 16 residues in the CDR3. Germline V gene lookup returns CDR1 SGHVS and CDR2 FQNEAQ. DNA of the CDR3: TGTGCCAGCAGCGGACTACTAGCGGGAGTGCACAATGAGCAGTTCTTC. Protein sequence: CASSGLLAGVHNEQFF. Full variable domain (rest looked up from reference TRBV7-8 and TRBJ2-1): GAGVSQSPRYKVAKRGQDVALRCDPISGHVSLFWYQQALGQGPEFLTYFQNEAQLDKSGLPSDRFFAERPEGSVSTLKIQRTQQEDSAVYLCASSGLLAGVHNEQFFGPGTRLTVL.

This sequence joins TRBV7-9 and TRBJ1-5; no reliable D call. Trimming took 5 bases from V and 8 from J, leaving 22 bases between them. The length of the CDR3 is 16 residues. Germline V CDR1 and CDR2: SEHNR, FQNEAQ (reference sequence). The DNA of the CDR3 is TGTGCCAGCAGCCCTCATTCCGGGCCCTACCTGGAGCCCCAGCATTTT. As protein: CASSPHSGPYLEPQHF. Full variable domain (missing parts from reference TRBV7-9 and TRBJ1-5): DTGVSQNPRHKITKRGQNVTFRCDPISEHNRLYWYRQTLGQGPEFLTYFQNEAQLEKSRLLSDRFSAERPKGSFSTLEIQRTEQGDSAMYLCASSPHSGPYLEPQHFGDGTRLSIL.

DNA of the CDR3: TGCACCAGCAGCCAGAGGGACGGGAACACCGGGGAGCTGTTTTTT. Translated, it gives CTSSQRDGNTGELFF. This chain connects TRBV1 to TRBJ2-2. TRBV1 is shown as a pseudogene. The CDR3 extends over 15 amino acids.

The chain carries TRBV2 and TRBJ1-2; 10 bases map to TRBD1. This CDR3 is 12 amino acids long. V lost 6 bases to trimming and J lost 14 bases; unmatched junction nucleotides: 9. Looked up from germline, CDR1 is SNHLY and CDR2 is FYNNEI. CDR3 DNA sequence: TGTGCCAGCAGCCGGGACAGGGGTACTTTAACCTTC. Residues: CASSRDRGTLTF.

J is TRBJ2-7 and V is TRBV7-9, with D perhaps matching TRBD1 (5 bases). This CDR3 comprises 14 residues. Germline V gives CDR1 SEHNR, CDR2 FQNEAQ (reference sequence). The V end lost 0 bases, the J end lost 2 bases, and 8 bases lay between the germline ends. The CDR3 nucleotides read TGTGCCAGCAGCTTAGCGGGGCAGACCTACGAGCAGTACTTC. Protein sequence: CASSLAGQTYEQYF. Together with reference TRBV7-9 and TRBJ2-7, the CDR3 gives the full variable domain: DTGVSQNPRHKITKRGQNVTFRCDPISEHNRLYWYRQTLGQGPEFLTYFQNEAQLEKSRLLSDRFSAERPKGSFSTLEIQRTEQGDSAMYLCASSLAGQTYEQYFGPGTRLTVT.

The V and J genes are TRBV6-5 and TRBJ1-1; D not certain. V shed 0 bases and J shed 4 bases, with 9 bases lying between them. The CDR3 totals 14 residues. Per germline, CDR1 MNHEY and CDR2 SVGAGI. CDR3: CASSYSRRATEAFF. The DNA of the CDR3 is TGTGCCAGCAGTTACTCGCGGAGGGCCACTGAAGCTTTCTTT.